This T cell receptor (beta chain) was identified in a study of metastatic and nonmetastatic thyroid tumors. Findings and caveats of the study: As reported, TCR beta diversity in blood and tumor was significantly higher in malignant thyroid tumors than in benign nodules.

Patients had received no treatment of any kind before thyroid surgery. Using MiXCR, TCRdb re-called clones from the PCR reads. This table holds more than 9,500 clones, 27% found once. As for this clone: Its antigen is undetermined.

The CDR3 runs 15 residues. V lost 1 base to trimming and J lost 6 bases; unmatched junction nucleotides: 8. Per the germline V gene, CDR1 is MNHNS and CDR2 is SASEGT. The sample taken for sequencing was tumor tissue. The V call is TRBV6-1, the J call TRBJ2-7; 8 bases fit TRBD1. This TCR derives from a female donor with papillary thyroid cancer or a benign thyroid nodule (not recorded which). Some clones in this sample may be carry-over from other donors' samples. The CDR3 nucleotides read TGTGCCAGCAGTGAAGTTGGGGGACAGGCGAGCGAGCAGTACTTC. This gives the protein CASSEVGGQASEQYF.